This TCR beta chain was obtained from a study of post-analysis software for immune sequencing data. Points from the study as a whole: Those with multiple sclerosis, the patient group, showed significantly lower normalized Chao1 diversity than controls. In patients, TRBV5-6, TRBV5-1 and TRBV20-1 belonged to roughly five TRBV segments found more frequently than in controls.

Prepared TCR beta cDNA libraries contained unique molecular identifiers. MiXCR, run by TCRdb on the PCR reads, gives a single entry per CDR3 protein. This table holds 350,000 to 500,000 distinct CDR3 sequences, about 39% found once. On this clonotype: Its antigen is still unknown.

The CDR3 is 17 amino acids. V lost 1 base to trimming and J lost 2 bases, with 18 bases between them. The germline V gene encodes CDR1 LGHNA and CDR2 YNFKEQ. The sample comprised blood. The V call is TRBV4-2, the J call TRBJ2-7, with D perhaps matching TRBD2 (6 bases). The source is a girl under 10 years old with multiple sclerosis. CDR3 region: CASSQGRFWGETYEQYF. In nucleotides, the CDR3 is TGTGCCAGCAGCCAAGGACGCTTCTGGGGGGAGACCTACGAGCAGTACTTC.